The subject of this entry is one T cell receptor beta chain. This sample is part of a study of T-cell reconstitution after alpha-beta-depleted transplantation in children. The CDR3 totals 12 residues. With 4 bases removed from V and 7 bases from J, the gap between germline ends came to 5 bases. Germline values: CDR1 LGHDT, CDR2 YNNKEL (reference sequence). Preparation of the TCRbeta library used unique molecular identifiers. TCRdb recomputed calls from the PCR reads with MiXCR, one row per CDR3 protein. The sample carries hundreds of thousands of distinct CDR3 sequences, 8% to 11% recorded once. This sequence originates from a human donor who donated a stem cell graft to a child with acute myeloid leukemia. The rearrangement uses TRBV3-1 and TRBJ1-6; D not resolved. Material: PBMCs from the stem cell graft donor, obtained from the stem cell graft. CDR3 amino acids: CASSRTNSPLHF. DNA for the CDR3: TGTGCCAGCAGCCGTACAAATTCACCCCTCCACTTT.